The entry that follows covers one T cell receptor (beta chain) sequence. The antigen remains unidentified. This sample stems from a study of cytomegalovirus exposure and HLA in healthy donors. The V and J ends lost 4 bases and 0 bases respectively, with 7 bases between them. Germline-derived CDR1 and CDR2 are LNHDA and SQIVND (reference sequence). The CDR3 is 14 residues long. Amplification used 60 Vbeta primers and 13 Jbeta primers. Profiling relied on immunoSEQ multiplex PCR, and the TCRdb table lists in-frame clones only, not all of them. This sample carries 200,000 to 250,000 clones, with around 0.95% going to the ten biggest clones. Findings and caveats of the study: Most likely, a cluster of highly shared sequence variants arose as a sequencing artifact. A link between a missense DCLRE1C variant and TCR beta V- and J-gene trimming emerged from a later analysis. The authors reported that TCR beta sequences could predict HLA-A and HLA-B alleles. These predictions were accurate for most subjects in the first cohort.

This sequence was found in a woman in her 30s in good health and CMV-seropositive. The V and J genes are TRBV19 and TRBJ1-3; D is possibly TRBD1 (5 bases). The sample comprised PBMCs. The CDR3: CASSTGPSGNTIYF. CDR3 sequence (DNA): TGTGCCAGTAGTACAGGGCCCTCTGGAAACACCATATATTTT. Filled out from reference TRBV19 and TRBJ1-3, the complete variable domain reads DGGITQSPKYLFRKEGQNVTLSCEQNLNHDAMYWYRQDPGQGLRLIYYSQIVNDFQKGDIAEGYSVSREKKESFPLTVTSAQKNPTAFYLCASSTGPSGNTIYFGEGSWLTVV.